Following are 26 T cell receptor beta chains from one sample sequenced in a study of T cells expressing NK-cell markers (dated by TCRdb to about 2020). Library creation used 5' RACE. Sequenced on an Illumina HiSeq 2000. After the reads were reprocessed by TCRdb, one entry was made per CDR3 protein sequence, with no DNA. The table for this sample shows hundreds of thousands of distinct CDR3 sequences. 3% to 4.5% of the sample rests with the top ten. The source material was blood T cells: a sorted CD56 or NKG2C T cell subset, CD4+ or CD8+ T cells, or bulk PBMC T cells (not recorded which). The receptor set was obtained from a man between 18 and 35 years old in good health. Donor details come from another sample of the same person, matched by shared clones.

The CDR3 loop is CASSVTGEGDYGYTF. The chain uses TRBV5-1 and TRBJ1-2; TCRdb indicates TRBD1, and absent DNA this call remains unverified. The CDR3 is made up of 15 amino acids. Germline lookup yields CDR1 SGHRS and CDR2 YFSETQ.

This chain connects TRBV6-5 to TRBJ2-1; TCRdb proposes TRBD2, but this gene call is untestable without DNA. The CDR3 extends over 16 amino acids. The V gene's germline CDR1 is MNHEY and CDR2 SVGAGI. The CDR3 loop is CASSYIGLSSYNEQFF.

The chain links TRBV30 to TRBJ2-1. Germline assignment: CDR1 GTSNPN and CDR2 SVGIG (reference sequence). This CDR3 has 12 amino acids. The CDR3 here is CAWSSWVNEQFF.

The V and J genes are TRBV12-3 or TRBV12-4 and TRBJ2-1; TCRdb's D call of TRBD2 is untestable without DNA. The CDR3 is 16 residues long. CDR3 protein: CASSLGERSSYNEQFF.

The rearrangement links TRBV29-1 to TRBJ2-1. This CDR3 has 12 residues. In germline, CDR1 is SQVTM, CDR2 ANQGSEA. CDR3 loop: CSVEGSGNEQFF.

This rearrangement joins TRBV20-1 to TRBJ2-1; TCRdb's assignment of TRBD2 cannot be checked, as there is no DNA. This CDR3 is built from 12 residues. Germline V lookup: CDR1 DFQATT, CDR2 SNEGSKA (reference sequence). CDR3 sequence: CSAWLAENEQFF.

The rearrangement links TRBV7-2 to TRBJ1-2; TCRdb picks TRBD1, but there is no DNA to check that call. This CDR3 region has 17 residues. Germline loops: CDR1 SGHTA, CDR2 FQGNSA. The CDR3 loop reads CASSLARGRPGRGGYTF.

The CDR3 spells CSDRVQGLAGEWETQYF. This chain uses TRBV20-1 with TRBJ2-5; the D gene TCRdb calls, TRBD2, cannot be checked with no DNA. Germline CDR1 DFQATT, CDR2 SNEGSKA (reference sequence). This CDR3 has 17 amino acids.

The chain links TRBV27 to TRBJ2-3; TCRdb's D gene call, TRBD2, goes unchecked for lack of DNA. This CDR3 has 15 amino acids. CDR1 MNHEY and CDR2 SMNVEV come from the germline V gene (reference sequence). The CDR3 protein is CASSISGPLTDTQYF.

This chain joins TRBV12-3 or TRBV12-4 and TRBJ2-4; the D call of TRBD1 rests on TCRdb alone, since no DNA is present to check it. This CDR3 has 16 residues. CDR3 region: CASSSSGDNAKNIQYF.

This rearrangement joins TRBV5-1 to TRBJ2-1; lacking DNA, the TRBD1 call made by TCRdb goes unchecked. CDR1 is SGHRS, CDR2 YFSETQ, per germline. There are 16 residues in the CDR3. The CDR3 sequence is CASSYRGRRGVDEQFF.

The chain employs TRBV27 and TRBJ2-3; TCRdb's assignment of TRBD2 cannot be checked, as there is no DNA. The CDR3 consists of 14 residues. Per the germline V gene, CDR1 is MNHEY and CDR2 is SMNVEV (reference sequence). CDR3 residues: CASVSGRATDTQYF.

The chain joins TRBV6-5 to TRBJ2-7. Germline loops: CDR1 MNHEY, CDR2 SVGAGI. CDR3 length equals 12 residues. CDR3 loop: CASSNAMNEQYF.

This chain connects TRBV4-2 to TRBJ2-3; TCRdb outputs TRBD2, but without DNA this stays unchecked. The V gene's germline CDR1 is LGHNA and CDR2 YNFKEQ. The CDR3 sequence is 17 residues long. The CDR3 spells CASSQSGIEVGTDTQYF.

CDR3 sequence reads: CSARGRRRTPDIAKNIQYF. This chain joins TRBV20-1 and TRBJ2-4; TCRdb reports TRBD1, a call that lacks DNA to check it against. The CDR3 runs to 19 residues. Per the germline V gene, CDR1 is DFQATT and CDR2 is SNEGSKA (reference sequence).

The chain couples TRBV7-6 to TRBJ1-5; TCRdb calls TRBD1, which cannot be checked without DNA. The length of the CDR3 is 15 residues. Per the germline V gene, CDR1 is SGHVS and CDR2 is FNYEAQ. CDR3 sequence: CASSPGTGEDQPQHF.

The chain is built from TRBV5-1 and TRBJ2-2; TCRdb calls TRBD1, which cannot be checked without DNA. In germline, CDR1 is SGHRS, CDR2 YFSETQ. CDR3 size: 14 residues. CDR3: CASTYRGLTGELFF.

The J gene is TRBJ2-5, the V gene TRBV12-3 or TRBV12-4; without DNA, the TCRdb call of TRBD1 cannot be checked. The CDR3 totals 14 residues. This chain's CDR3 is CASSPGTSPGAQYF.

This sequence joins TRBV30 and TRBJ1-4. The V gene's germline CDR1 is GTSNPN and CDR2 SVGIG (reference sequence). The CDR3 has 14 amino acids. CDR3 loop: CAWSLQVANEKLFF. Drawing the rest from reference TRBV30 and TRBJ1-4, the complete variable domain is SQTIHQWPATLVQPVGSPLSLECTVEGTSNPNLYWYRQAAGRGLQLLFYSVGIGQISSEVPQNLSASRPQDRQFILSSKKLLLSDSGFYLCAWSLQVANEKLFFGSGTQLSVL.

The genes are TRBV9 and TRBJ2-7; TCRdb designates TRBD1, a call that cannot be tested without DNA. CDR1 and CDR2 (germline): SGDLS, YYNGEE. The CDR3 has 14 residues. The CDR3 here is CASTPGGTAYEQYF.

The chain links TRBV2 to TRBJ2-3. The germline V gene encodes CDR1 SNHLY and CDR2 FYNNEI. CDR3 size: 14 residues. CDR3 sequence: CASRYITSTDTQYF.

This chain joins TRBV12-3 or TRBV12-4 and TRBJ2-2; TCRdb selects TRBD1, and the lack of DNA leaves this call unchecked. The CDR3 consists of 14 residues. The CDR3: CASYGTVNTGELFF.

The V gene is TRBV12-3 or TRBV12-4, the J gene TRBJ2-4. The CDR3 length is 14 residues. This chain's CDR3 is CASSRPIAKNIQYF.

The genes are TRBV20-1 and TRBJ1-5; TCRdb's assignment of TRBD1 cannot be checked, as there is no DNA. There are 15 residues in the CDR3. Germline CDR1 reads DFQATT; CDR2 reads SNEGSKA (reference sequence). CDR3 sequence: CSASGTPGRNQPQHF.

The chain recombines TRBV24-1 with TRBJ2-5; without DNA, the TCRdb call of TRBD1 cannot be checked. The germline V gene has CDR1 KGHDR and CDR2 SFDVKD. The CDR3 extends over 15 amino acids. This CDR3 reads CATSDIGQGQETQYF.

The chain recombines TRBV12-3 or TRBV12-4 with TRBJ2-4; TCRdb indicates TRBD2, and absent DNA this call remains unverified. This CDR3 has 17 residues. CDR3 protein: CASSLAGLAGTKNIQYF.